This is a list of T cell receptor beta chains from one sample in a study of human T cells and chemical hapten exposure. TCRdb used MiXCR to reprocess the 5' RACE reads, holding one entry per CDR3 protein. The repertoire holds under 150,000 distinct CDR3 sequences, with roughly a fifth as singletons. The receptor source for this set is a human donor in good health. Each CDR3 is given with its conserved first and last residue. D genes are given only for firm matches. A clone size is listed for some rows: how often the clone was seen (once, few, many), or a class if it is expanded.

>TRBV6-2/TRBV6-3|TRBD1|few|14|TRBJ2-1
TGTGCCAGCAGTTACGGTGGCAGGGGGAATGAGCAGTTCTTC
CASSYGGRGNEQFF
>TRBV6-6|.|.|18|TRBJ2-1
TGTGCCAGCAGTTACTCGGGATCCGGGACAGTTGGAGGGCATGAGCAGTTCTTC
CASSYSGSGTVGGHEQFF
>TRBV3-1|TRBD1|.|15|TRBJ2-2
TGTGCCAGCAGCCAACGGGACAGGGGCACCGGGGAGCTGTTTTTT
CASSQRDRGTGELFF
>TRBV5-1|.|.|14|TRBJ2-7
TGCGCCAGCAGATTAAGTGGAAAGTACTACGAGCAGTACTTC
CASRLSGKYYEQYF
>TRBV28|.|.|14|TRBJ1-3
TGTGCCAGCGGGATAGCGGGACGGCAAAACACCATATATTTT
CASGIAGRQNTIYF
>TRBV28|TRBD1|.|17|TRBJ2-3
TGTGCCAGCAGTTTAAGGGGACAGGGATCAAGGCCAGATACGCAGTATTTT
CASSLRGQGSRPDTQYF
>TRBV29-1|.|.|13|TRBJ1-5
TGCAGCGCCGAACTGGGGGGGAATCAGCCCCAGCATTTT
CSAELGGNQPQHF
>TRBV6-2/TRBV6-3|.|few|13|TRBJ1-1
TGTGCCAGCGCAGAGGGATTGAACACTGAAGCTTTCTTT
CASAEGLNTEAFF
>TRBV15|.|.|13|TRBJ2-5
TGTGCCACCAGCCTAAACACCCAAGAGACCCAGTACTTC
CATSLNTQETQYF
>TRBV7-9|.|.|11|TRBJ2-5
TGTGCCAGCAGCCTACAAGAGGACCAGTACTTC
CASSLQEDQYF
>TRBV3-1|.|.|17|TRBJ2-3
TGTGCCAGCAGCCCTTACCGAGGCGGCGGGCGAAGTGATACGCAGTATTTT
CASSPYRGGGRSDTQYF
>TRBV5-1|.|.|14|TRBJ1-4
TGCGCCAGCAGCTTCTCACGGACTAATGAAAAACTGTTTTTT
CASSFSRTNEKLFF
>TRBV24-1|.|.|14|TRBJ2-3
TGTGCCACCAGTGAACGCTTTGACAGTGCTACGCAGTATTTT
CATSERFDSATQYF
>TRBV29-1|.|many|13|TRBJ1-2
TGCAGCGCAGGAGGGGGGGGCTGGGATGGCTACACCTTC
CSAGGGGWDGYTF
>TRBV12-3/TRBV12-4|TRBD2|few|16|TRBJ2-1
TGTGCCAGCTCTTTGCGGGGAGCGGGAGCTAGGGATGAGCAGTTCTTC
CASSLRGAGARDEQFF
>TRBV18|TRBD2|.|14|TRBJ2-1
TGTGCCAGCCTCCGGACTAGCAGTATAAATGAGCAGTTCTTC
CASLRTSSINEQFF
>TRBV21-1|.|many|16|TRBJ1-1
TGTGCCAGCGTCTTCCGCGAGGGCCCCCTGGGCACTGAAGCTTTCTTT
CASVFREGPLGTEAFF
>TRBV19|TRBD1|.|14|TRBJ1-1
TGTGCCAGTAACCAGGACAGGTATCGTGCTGAAGCTTTCTTT
CASNQDRYRAEAFF
>TRBV6-2/TRBV6-3|TRBD1|few|17|TRBJ1-1
TGTGCCAGCAATAACGTCCCGGGACAGGGTTTGAGGACTGAAGCTTTCTTT
CASNNVPGQGLRTEAFF
>TRBV11-2|.|.|16|TRBJ2-5
TGTGCCAGCAGCCCCGACAGGGGAGGGACCCAAGAGACCCAGTACTTC
CASSPDRGGTQETQYF
>TRBV7-9|.|.|14|TRBJ2-5
TGTGCCAGCAGCTTATCGGCTAGCGTGGAGACCCAGTACTTC
CASSLSASVETQYF
>TRBV27|TRBD2|.|14|TRBJ2-3
TGTGCCAGCAGTTGGGGCGGGAGCGCAGATACGCAGTATTTT
CASSWGGSADTQYF
>TRBV12-5|TRBD1|.|19|TRBJ2-3
TGTGCTAGTGGTTTGGGAACAGGGGATGTCTGGAGCCCACCCGATTCGCAGTATTTT
CASGLGTGDVWSPPDSQYF
>TRBV28|TRBD1|.|13|TRBJ2-5
TGTGCCAGCAAGGACAGGGGGCTAGAGACCCAGTACTTC
CASKDRGLETQYF
>TRBV3-1|.|.|15|TRBJ2-1
TGTGCCAGCAGCCTCGCAGGGGTTGTACGGGGTGAGCAGTTCTTC
CASSLAGVVRGEQFF
>TRBV18|.|.|13|TRBJ1-2
TGTGCCAGCTCACCACGGGGCAGCTATGGCTACACCTTC
CASSPRGSYGYTF
>TRBV10-1|TRBD2|.|16|TRBJ2-7
TGCGCCAGCAGTGAGTCTCGGCTAGCGGGTCCCTACGAGCAGTACTTC
CASSESRLAGPYEQYF
>TRBV30|TRBD2|few|18|TRBJ2-1
TGTGCCTGGAGAGGTAGCGGGAGCTCTACCCGCTCCTACAATGAGCAGTTCTTC
CAWRGSGSSTRSYNEQFF
>TRBV5-1|.|.|13|TRBJ2-7
TGCGCCAGCAGCTTGGCCACAGGGAAAGAGCAGTACTTC
CASSLATGKEQYF
>TRBV27|TRBD2|.|13|TRBJ2-3
TGTGCCAGCATCTCGCGGGAGGCAGATACGCAGTATTTT
CASISREADTQYF
>TRBV5-4|.|.|15|TRBJ2-2
TGTGCCAGCAGCCCCGGTCGCCTAAACACCGGGGAGCTGTTTTTT
CASSPGRLNTGELFF